The sequence of this T cell receptor (beta chain) was determined in a study of blood T cell repertoires in COVID-19. As processed by the authors: How many nucleated cells were present was estimated from reference gene primer amplification. Repertoires were generated with immunoSEQ multiplex PCR, while TCRdb's copy carries only in-frame clones and drops some. V and J calls and clone size follow that table, whereas D and trimming were derived from the DNA. The repertoire holds 140,000 to 150,000 clones, with roughly nine tenths as singletons. Trimming cost V 3 bases and J 3 bases, with 11 bases left between them. Germline CDR1 is MRHNA and CDR2 is SNTAGT. The CDR3 consists of 15 residues.

The sequence derives from a woman aged 35 to 49 who had been exposed to COVID-19. The chain recombines TRBV6-4 with TRBJ2-2; tentative D call: TRBD2 (6 bases). Sequencing used PBMCs or T cells enriched from blood (not recorded which). CDR3 nucleotide sequence: TGTGCCAGCAGTGAGGAGGGAGTGGACACCGGGGAGCTGTTTTTT. This gives the protein CASSEEGVDTGELFF.